This T cell receptor (beta chain) is from a study of T cell repertoires in cytomegalovirus infection. Overall study: Both a matching HLA type and CMV infection were indicated by public TCR beta signatures.

Study results and caveats: The ex vivo response showed dominance by HLA-C-restricted CMV-specific TCR beta clonotypes.

Trimming cost V 5 bases and J 6 bases, with 11 bases left between them. Germline V gene data show CDR1 as SGHTA and CDR2 as FQGNSA. This CDR3 comprises 13 residues. This clonotype was counted ten times or more. Its antigen remains unknown. TCRdb reanalysed the reads using MiXCR and keeps one entry per CDR3 protein. The data hold nearly 700,000 distinct CDR3 sequences, with roughly 36% observed a single time. The source was cultured PBMCs, collected from culture after CMV antigen stimulation. This sequence was found in a human donor in good health (CMV status not recorded). Some clones in this sample may be carry-over from other donors' samples. This sequence joins TRBV7-2 and TRBJ2-1, with TRBD2 as a possible D gene (6 bases). The CDR3 DNA is TGTGCCAGCAGCATGGAGGGGTTCAATGAGCAGTTCTTC. Translating it yields CASSMEGFNEQFF. Combining the CDR3 with reference TRBV7-2 and TRBJ2-1 gives the whole variable domain GAGVSQSPSNKVTEKGKDVELRCDPISGHTALYWYRQSLGQGLEFLIYFQGNSAPDKSGLPSDRFSAERTGGSVSTLTIQRTQQEDSAVYLCASSMEGFNEQFFGPGTRLTVL.